The 5 T cell receptor beta chains presented below share a single source sample, sequenced in a study of shared clonotypes between healthy human individuals. Profiled with immunoSEQ multiplex PCR; TCRdb holds only in-frame clones, not every one. This sample has about 690,000 clones; roughly 87% occur once, and the top ten carry 30% to 40%. Sequenced input: memory CD8+ T cells from PBMCs. Subset here: CD45RO+ cells pooled with CCR7-negative TemRA cells. These receptors came from a man between 18 and 35 years old in good health. Some clones in this sample may be carry-over from other donors' samples.

The genes are TRBV4-1 and TRBJ1-1; D not resolved. V lost 1 base to trimming and J lost 0 bases, with 6 bases between them. The CDR3 covers 14 residues. In germline, CDR1 is MGHRA, CDR2 YSYEKL. Written as DNA, the CDR3 is TGCGCCAGCAGCCAAGCCAGGTTGAACACTGAAGCTTTCTTT. It encodes CASSQARLNTEAFF.

V is TRBV9 and J is TRBJ2-7; 8 nucleotides align to TRBD2. Per germline, CDR1 SGDLS and CDR2 YYNGEE. With V trimmed by 4 bases and J by 2 bases, 8 bases remained unmatched. The CDR3 extends over 15 amino acids. The CDR3 sequence: CASSYGTSGAYEQYF. As DNA, the CDR3 is TGTGCCAGCAGCTACGGGACTAGTGGGGCCTACGAGCAGTACTTC.

The chain has TRBV7-9 and TRBJ2-3; 10 bases map to TRBD2. The length of the CDR3 is 18 residues. Losses at the gene ends were 1 base for V and 2 bases for J; bases not matched to a gene: 9. Germline loops: CDR1 SEHNR, CDR2 FQNEAQ (reference sequence). CDR3 coding DNA: TGTGCCAGCAGCTTAGAAGTACTAGCGGGGACGTACACAGATACGCAGTATTTT. Translated: CASSLEVLAGTYTDTQYF.

Worth noting for this clone: Other DNA sequences in this sample translate to the same CDR3. The chain recombines TRBV27 with TRBJ2-5; the D is unclear. Between the trimmed V and J ends, which lost 4 bases and 2 bases, there was a span of 2 bases. Looked up from germline, CDR1 is MNHEY and CDR2 is SMNVEV (reference sequence). The CDR3 covers 11 residues. CDR3 sequence: CASSSQETQYF. CDR3 DNA: TGTGCCAGCAGTTCACAAGAGACCCAGTACTTC.

J is TRBJ2-1 and V is TRBV7-6; D unresolved. V was trimmed by 5 bases and J by 3 bases, leaving 14 bases between them. From germline, CDR1 is SGHVS and CDR2 FNYEAQ. There are 15 residues in the CDR3. In DNA form, the CDR3 reads TGTGCCAGCAGCGAGAGATCTGGCATCTACAATGAGCAGTTCTTC. Translated: CASSERSGIYNEQFF.